A single count supports the clone carrying this T cell receptor beta chain. Antigen unknown. The data were taken from a study of cytomegalovirus exposure and HLA in healthy donors. Regarding the study as a whole: Some V segments could not be told apart, so they were left out, TRBV6-2 and TRBV6-3 among them. The study put some 150 TCR beta chains on its list as cytomegalovirus-associated. In an earlier analysis, productive rearrangement rates for most beta V segments clustered near 87% or 30%. Apparent HLA restriction characterized most CMV-associated TCR beta chains in a later analysis.

Trimming cost V 6 bases and J 7 bases, with 19 bases left between them. Looked up from germline, CDR1 is SGHAT and CDR2 is FQNNGV. The CDR3 consists of 15 residues. PCR amplification relied on 60 Vbeta primers (plus 13 Jbeta primers). Repertoires were generated with immunoSEQ multiplex PCR, while TCRdb's copy carries only in-frame clones and drops some. The table records about 120,000 clones, approximately 78% of them present only once. Input material: PBMCs. This receptor was taken from a man under 40 in good health and CMV-seropositive. The J gene is TRBJ2-1, the V gene TRBV11-2; D is uncertain. CDR3 in DNA: TGTGCCAGCAGTCTTAACATGGGCCCCCGGAATGAGCAGTTCTTC. This codes for CASSLNMGPRNEQFF.